The clone carrying this T cell receptor beta chain has at least ten counts. The antigen remains unidentified. From germline, CDR1 is LGHNA and CDR2 YSLEER. Trimming took 4 bases from V and 6 from J; bases not matched to a gene: 8. The CDR3 spans 15 residues. These data are taken from a study of radiotherapy plus CTLA-4 blockade in lung cancer. Study-level points and caveats: Best predicting response, reportedly, were early blood T cell clone dynamics, with interferon-beta.

Some clones are missing from TCRdb's copy, which holds only in-frame ones; the method was immunoSEQ multiplex PCR. The sample yields around 120,000 clones, nearly 80% seen once. V is TRBV4-3 and J is TRBJ1-4; 7 bases are a match to TRBD1. The source was peripheral blood, collected from a patient treated with radiotherapy plus ipilimumab. The TCR comes from a human donor with non-small cell lung cancer who had a partial response to radiotherapy plus ipilimumab. For the CDR3, the DNA is TGCGCCAGCAGCCCGCTCGGACAGGTGGATGAAAAACTGTTTTTT. Protein sequence: CASSPLGQVDEKLFF.